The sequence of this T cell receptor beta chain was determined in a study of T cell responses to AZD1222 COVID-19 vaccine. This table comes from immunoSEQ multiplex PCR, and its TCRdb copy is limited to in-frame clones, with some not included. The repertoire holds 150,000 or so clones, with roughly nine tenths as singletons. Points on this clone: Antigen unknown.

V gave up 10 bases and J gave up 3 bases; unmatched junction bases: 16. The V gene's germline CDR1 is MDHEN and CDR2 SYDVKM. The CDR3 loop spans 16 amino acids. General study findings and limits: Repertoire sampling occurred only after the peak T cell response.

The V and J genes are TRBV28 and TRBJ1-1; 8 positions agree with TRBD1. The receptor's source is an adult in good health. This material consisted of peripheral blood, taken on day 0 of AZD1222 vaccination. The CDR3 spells CATGFGTGNRDTEAFF. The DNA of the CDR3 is TGTGCCACCGGGTTTGGGACAGGTAACAGGGACACTGAAGCTTTCTTT.